This entry lists 27 T cell receptor beta chains sequenced from one sample in a study of tumour-infiltrating T cells in Burkitt lymphoma. Produced via immunoSEQ multiplex PCR; TCRdb's table is partial and in-frame only. Seen here are roughly 13,000 clones, more than 70% observed once, and the top ten hold around 7.2%. What was sequenced was tumor tissue. The receptors were sampled from a human donor with diffuse large B-cell lymphoma.

The CDR3 DNA is TGTGCCATCAGTGAGTCGAAAGGATATGGCTACACCTTC. This encodes CAISESKGYGYTF. This sequence joins TRBV10-3 and TRBJ1-2; D gene unclear. Deletions cut 0 bases from V and 5 bases from J, with 7 bases between. In germline, CDR1 is ENHRY, CDR2 SYGVKD. The CDR3 has 13 amino acids.

The chain has TRBV7-9 and TRBJ2-1; no clear D gene. The CDR3 has 17 amino acids. Germline values: CDR1 SEHNR, CDR2 FQNEAQ (reference sequence). Trimming shortened V by 5 bases and J by 5 bases, and 22 bases separated the two germline ends. For the CDR3, the DNA is TGTGCCAGCAGCCTACCGTCGGTAGGGCGTCCGGACAATGAGCAGTTCTTC. It codes for CASSLPSVGRPDNEQFF. The variable domain in full, with the rest retrieved from reference TRBV7-9 and TRBJ2-1, is DTGVSQNPRHKITKRGQNVTFRCDPISEHNRLYWYRQTLGQGPEFLTYFQNEAQLEKSRLLSDRFSAERPKGSFSTLEIQRTEQGDSAMYLCASSLPSVGRPDNEQFFGPGTRLTVL.

The CDR3 spells CSVERGSGAYNEQFF. CDR3 sequence (DNA): TGCAGCGTTGAAAGGGGTAGCGGCGCCTACAATGAGCAGTTCTTC. The genes are TRBV29-1 and TRBJ2-1; D might be TRBD2 (6 bases). V gave up 2 bases and J gave up 2 bases, with 13 bases separating them. The germline gives CDR1 SQVTM, CDR2 ANQGSEA. This CDR3 has 15 residues.

The chain links TRBV14 to TRBJ2-1, with D perhaps being TRBD1 or TRBD2 (5 bases each). The CDR3 covers 19 residues. Germline V gene sequence: CDR1 SGHDN, CDR2 FVKESK. V lost 0 bases, J lost 3 bases, and 21 bases lay in between. This CDR3 reads CASSQDSSGAGYYYNEQFF. As DNA, the CDR3 is TGTGCCAGCAGCCAAGATTCCTCCGGGGCCGGCTACTACTACAATGAGCAGTTCTTC.

By share of the sample, this clone is medium-sized. The CDR3 DNA reads TGCGCCAGCAGCACGGACAGGGGCCCTCCCTTGGGCGGGGAGCTGTTTTTT. It codes for CASSTDRGPPLGGELFF. The gene calls are TRBV5-1 and TRBJ2-2; 9 positions agree with TRBD1. The CDR3 runs 17 residues. Unmatched junction bases numbered 14, after V lost 4 bases and J lost 7 bases. Germline V gene lookup returns CDR1 SGHRS and CDR2 YFSETQ. The whole variable domain, filled in from reference TRBV5-1 and TRBJ2-2, reads KAGVTQTPRYLIKTRGQQVTLSCSPISGHRSVSWYQQTPGQGLQFLFEYFSETQRNKGNFPGRFSGRQFSNSRSEMNVSTLELGDSALYLCASSTDRGPPLGGELFFGEGSRLTVL.

The chain combines TRBV5-1 with TRBJ2-3; D ambiguous. CDR3 length equals 13 residues. The V and J ends lost 8 bases and 1 base respectively, with 11 bases between them. In germline, CDR1 is SGHRS, CDR2 YFSETQ. The CDR3 spells CASSLIGTDTQYF. The CDR3 bases are TGCGCCAGTAGTCTGATCGGCACAGATACGCAGTATTTT.

The chain joins TRBV27 to TRBJ2-2, with D perhaps being TRBD1 or TRBD2 (5 bases each). This CDR3 comprises 15 residues. The V and J ends lost 3 bases and 4 bases respectively, with 12 bases between them. Looked up from germline, CDR1 is MNHEY and CDR2 is SMNVEV (reference sequence). CDR3 DNA: TGTGCCAGCAGTTTCGGGGACGCGGCCACCGGGGAGCTGTTTTTT. This translates into CASSFGDAATGELFF.

The chain employs TRBV7-8 and TRBJ2-2; TRBD2 agrees at 16 bases. The CDR3 runs 18 residues. Trimming removed 5 bases from V and 5 bases from J; junction bases left unmatched: 8. CDR1 is SGHVS, CDR2 FQNEAQ, per germline. The CDR3 here is CASSTGLAGGPPTGELFF. For the CDR3, the DNA is TGTGCCAGCAGCACGGGACTAGCGGGAGGGCCGCCGACCGGGGAGCTGTTTTTT.

The CDR3 DNA follows: TGTGCCTGGATTCCCCGGACGGGGGCTCGGGAGCAGTACGTC. This sequence encodes CAWIPRTGAREQYV. The chain recombines TRBV30 with TRBJ2-7; the D call may be TRBD1 or TRBD2 (6 bases each). The CDR3 loop spans 14 amino acids. Germline loops: CDR1 GTSNPN, CDR2 SVGIG (reference sequence). Trimming removed 4 bases from V and 7 bases from J, with 20 bases in between.

The chain has TRBV18 and TRBJ2-3, with D perhaps matching TRBD1 (8 bases). The germline V gene encodes CDR1 KGHSH and CDR2 LQKENI. The CDR3 spans 16 residues. V shed 2 bases and J shed 5 bases, with 17 bases lying between them. CDR3 coding DNA: TGTGCCAGCTCACCAATTTTTTACAGGGGGGGAGATACGCAGTATTTT. Translating gives CASSPIFYRGGDTQYF.

The chain has TRBV19 and TRBJ1-1; D is unclear. With 5 bases removed from V and 5 bases from J, the gap between germline ends came to 9 bases. This CDR3 is 12 amino acids long. Germline lookup yields CDR1 LNHDA and CDR2 SQIVND (reference sequence). CDR3 in DNA: TGTGCCAGTAGTCCTGACATGACTGAAGCTTTCTTT. The encoded protein is CASSPDMTEAFF. The whole variable domain, filled in from reference TRBV19 and TRBJ1-1, reads DGGITQSPKYLFRKEGQNVTLSCEQNLNHDAMYWYRQDPGQGLRLIYYSQIVNDFQKGDIAEGYSVSREKKESFPLTVTSAQKNPTAFYLCASSPDMTEAFFGQGTRLTVV.

This clone was observed a handful of times. The rearrangement links TRBV7-9 to TRBJ1-2, with 9 bases matching TRBD1. This CDR3 region has 17 residues. Germline CDR1 SEHNR, CDR2 FQNEAQ (reference sequence). With 5 bases clipped from V and 2 bases from J, the junction kept 12 bases outside the gene matches. The CDR3 region has the DNA TGTGCCAGCAGCCCCTGGGACAGGGAGAAAGGGAACTATGGCTACACCTTC. Translating gives CASSPWDREKGNYGYTF.

Only a few counts were recorded for this clone. The V gene is TRBV27, the J gene TRBJ2-2; D may be TRBD1 (5 bases). There are 14 residues in the CDR3. V lost 6 bases and J lost 8, with 16 bases in between. Germline V gives CDR1 MNHEY, CDR2 SMNVEV (reference sequence). CDR3 residues: CASSPNQGRGELFF. Here the CDR3 DNA reads TGTGCCAGCAGCCCAAACCAGGGAAGGGGGGAGCTGTTTTTT.

This clone has a single count. The rearrangement uses TRBV6-1 and TRBJ2-7; TRBD2 aligns across 7 bases. Germline CDR1 MNHNS, CDR2 SASEGT. With 3 bases clipped from V and 0 bases from J, the junction kept 8 bases outside the gene matches. The CDR3 covers 16 residues. Here the CDR3 DNA reads TGTGCCAGCAGTGAGGGGGGGTTCTTCAGCTCCTACGAGCAGTACGTC. Protein: CASSEGGFFSSYEQYV.

V is TRBV2 and J is TRBJ1-1; D gene ambiguous. Trimming removed 5 bases at V and 3 bases at J, with 4 bases between. The CDR3 runs to 11 residues. Germline V lookup: CDR1 SNHLY, CDR2 FYNNEI. The CDR3 spells CASSSHTEAFF. CDR3 DNA sequence: TGTGCCAGCAGTTCTCACACTGAAGCTTTCTTT.

V is TRBV6-1 and J is TRBJ1-5; 7 bases are shared with TRBD1. V lost 2 bases and J lost 5; bases outside the gene matches: 9. The CDR3 totals 16 residues. Germline V gene data show CDR1 as MNHNS and CDR2 as SASEGT. In DNA form, the CDR3 reads TGTGCCAGCAGTGAACGACAGGGTGAACCTTATCAGCCCCAGCATTTT. Encoded protein: CASSERQGEPYQPQHF.

This chain joins TRBV28 and TRBJ1-1, with 7 bases identical to TRBD1. V shed 4 bases and J 0 bases; nucleotides not matched to a gene: 5. This CDR3 has 15 residues. Per germline, CDR1 MDHEN and CDR2 SYDVKM. The CDR3 protein is CASSSPGQLNTEAFF. DNA for the CDR3: TGTGCCAGCAGTTCCCCGGGACAGCTGAACACTGAAGCTTTCTTT.

The V gene is TRBV2, the J gene TRBJ2-2; possibly TRBD2 for D (6 bases). The germline V gene encodes CDR1 SNHLY and CDR2 FYNNEI. The CDR3 has 14 residues. Trimming removed 4 bases at V and 3 bases at J, with 9 bases between. Written as DNA, the CDR3 is TGTGCCAGCAGTGCCGGGGACTACACCGGGGAGCTGTTTTTT. Residues: CASSAGDYTGELFF.

This clone was observed once. The chain is built from TRBV2 and TRBJ2-7; possible D gene TRBD2, 5 bases. This CDR3 contains 15 residues. V lost 3 bases to trimming and J lost 2 bases, with 14 bases between them. Germline CDR1 SNHLY, CDR2 FYNNEI. The CDR3 sequence is CASSDPGDGTYEQYF. In DNA form, the CDR3 reads TGTGCCAGCAGTGACCCCGGAGACGGGACCTACGAGCAGTACTTC.

CDR3 sequence: CASSQDPAGNQPQHF. CDR3 coding DNA: TGCGCCAGCAGCCAAGATCCCGCGGGCAATCAGCCCCAGCATTTT. The chain carries TRBV4-1 and TRBJ1-5; D not resolved. Trimming removed 0 bases from V and 2 bases from J, with 8 bases in between. Germline-derived CDR1 and CDR2 are MGHRA and YSYEKL. This CDR3 contains 15 residues.

The chain combines TRBV27 with TRBJ1-5; weak D call: TRBD1 (5 bases). The CDR3 is 16 amino acids. V gave up 6 bases and J gave up 1 base, with 16 bases separating them. Germline CDR1 MNHEY, CDR2 SMNVEV (reference sequence). The CDR3 DNA is TGTGCCAGCAGGGATAGGGGCAGCCTGAGCAATCAGCCCCAGCATTTT. It yields the protein CASRDRGSLSNQPQHF.

Here the CDR3 reads CASSLHPGTLGETQYF. CDR3 coding DNA: TGTGCCAGCAGCTTGCACCCGGGGACCCTGGGGGAGACCCAGTACTTC. The chain joins TRBV7-6 to TRBJ2-5; D is possibly TRBD1 or TRBD2 (5 bases each). CDR1 and CDR2 from the germline V gene are SGHVS and FNYEAQ. The CDR3 is made up of 16 amino acids. Trimming cost V 3 bases and J 5 bases, with 19 bases left between them.

This chain uses TRBV7-8 with TRBJ1-4, with D maybe TRBD1 (6 bases). This CDR3 contains 15 residues. Germline V gene sequence: CDR1 SGHVS, CDR2 FQNEAQ. Trimming stripped 2 bases from V and 8 bases from J, with 15 bases between. The CDR3 nucleotides read TGTGCCAGCAGCTTATGGCAGGGGAGCAACGAAAAACTGTTTTTT. Translated: CASSLWQGSNEKLFF.

The CDR3 region is CASRKGTGANVLTF. In DNA, the CDR3 is TGTGCCAGCAGGAAGGGAACTGGGGCCAACGTCCTGACTTTC. V gene TRBV6-1 combines with J gene TRBJ2-6; D gene ambiguous. V lost 6 bases and J lost 2, with 8 bases in between. CDR1 is MNHNS, CDR2 SASEGT, per germline. CDR3 length: 14 residues.

The chain links TRBV30 to TRBJ2-7; D is uncertain. CDR1 and CDR2 (germline): GTSNPN, SVGIG (reference sequence). This CDR3 has 12 amino acids. V was cut by 1 base and J by 3 bases, with 7 bases left in between. CDR3 in DNA: TGTGCCTGGAGTGGCGATAACTACGAGCAGTACTTC. Protein product: CAWSGDNYEQYF.

This rearrangement joins TRBV27 to TRBJ1-2, with 9 bases aligning to TRBD1. Germline CDR1 is MNHEY and CDR2 is SMNVEV (reference sequence). The V and J ends lost 6 bases and 4 bases, in that order; junction bases with no gene match: 9. This CDR3 has 15 amino acids. The CDR3 sequence is CASSYSGTGIYGYTF. The CDR3 nucleotides are TGTGCCAGCAGCTACTCCGGGACAGGGATCTATGGCTACACCTTC.

CDR3 DNA: TGTGCCAGTAGTCGTTTTACAGGGGATGGTGATGGCTACACCTTC. Its protein is CASSRFTGDGDGYTF. This chain joins TRBV19 and TRBJ1-2; 7 bases map to TRBD1. With V trimmed by 5 bases and J by 6 bases, 12 bases remained unmatched. Germline V CDR1 and CDR2: LNHDA, SQIVND (reference sequence). The CDR3 length is 15 residues. Using reference TRBV19 and TRBJ1-2 for the parts outside the CDR3, the full variable domain is DGGITQSPKYLFRKEGQNVTLSCEQNLNHDAMYWYRQDPGQGLRLIYYSQIVNDFQKGDIAEGYSVSREKKESFPLTVTSAQKNPTAFYLCASSRFTGDGDGYTFGSGTRLTVV.